The entry below describes one TCR beta chain. V shed 4 bases and J shed 5 bases, with 7 bases lying between them. This CDR3 spans 12 amino acids. Germline V gene data show CDR1 as LGHNT and CDR2 as FRNRAP. This sample is part of a study of blood T cell repertoires in COVID-19. The overall study: Collection of acute and convalescent COVID-19 samples took place in the United States, Italy and Spain. PBMCs, B-cell-depleted T cells, or T cells provided the cDNA or gDNA that made up the material.

In the original workflow: Nucleated cell counts were estimated from reference gene primer amplification. Measured with immunoSEQ multiplex PCR; TCRdb has only the in-frame clones, and not every one. V, J and clone size were drawn from that table, and D and trimming were deduced from the DNA. The table lists roughly 260,000 clones, approximately 86% of them singletons. The study recruited people aged about 18 to 89 years across roughly 23 US areas. This TCR derives from a woman aged 25 to 45 with acute COVID-19. The chain couples TRBV12-5 to TRBJ2-3, with D uncertain. The source material was PBMCs or T cells enriched from blood (not recorded which). CDR3 in amino acids: CASGSYGDTQYF. DNA of the CDR3: TGTGCTAGTGGTTCCTACGGAGATACGCAGTATTTT.